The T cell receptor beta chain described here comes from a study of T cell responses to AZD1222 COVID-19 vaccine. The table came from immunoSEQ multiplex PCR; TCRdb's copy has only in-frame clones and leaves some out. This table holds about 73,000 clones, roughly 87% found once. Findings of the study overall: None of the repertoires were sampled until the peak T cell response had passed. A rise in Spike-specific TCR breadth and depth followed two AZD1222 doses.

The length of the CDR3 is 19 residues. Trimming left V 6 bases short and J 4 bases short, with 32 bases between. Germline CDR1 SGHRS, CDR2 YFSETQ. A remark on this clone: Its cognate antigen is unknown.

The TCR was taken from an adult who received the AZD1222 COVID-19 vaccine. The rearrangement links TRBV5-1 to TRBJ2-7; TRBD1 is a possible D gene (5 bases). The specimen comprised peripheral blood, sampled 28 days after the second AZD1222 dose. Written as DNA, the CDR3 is TGCGCCAGCAAGTTATGCCGCGGATACTCGGGCAGGGTAGGGTACGAGCAGTACGTC. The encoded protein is CASKLCRGYSGRVGYEQYV.